This TCR beta chain stems from a study of molecular identifiers for immune sequencing clone quantification. Study-wide points: Whereas naive cells kept under 1% of molecules in clones above 20 RNA copies, such clones held over 97% in effectors.

V gave up 8 bases and J gave up 6 bases, with 23 bases separating them. The CDR3 totals 15 residues. Germline V gene lookup returns CDR1 SQVTM and CDR2 ANQGSEA. As regards this clonotype: As yet, its antigen is unknown.

Sorted cell numbers of about 17,000 to 1,000,000, with 10%, 30% or 50% RNA, served as input for naive CD8 libraries. Naive CD8 T cells were sorted, and the gate applied was CD8+CD4-CCR7+CD45RA+. A single record per CDR3 protein comes from TCRdb applying MiXCR to the PCR reads. The table includes about 640,000 distinct CDR3 sequences, about 20% detected once. This clonotype was sampled from a human donor in good health. Some libraries in this study had Jurkat cell RNA spiked in. Material: naive CD8+ T cells from blood, with Jurkat cell RNA spiked in. The subset here: FACS-sorted CD8+CD4-CCR7+CD45RA+ naive T cells. The chain has TRBV29-1 and TRBJ2-1; D remains unclear. CDR3 bases: TGCAGCCTAGAGCCGGGCAGTGAAGGCTCCAATGAGCAGTTCTTC. This encodes CSLEPGSEGSNEQFF.